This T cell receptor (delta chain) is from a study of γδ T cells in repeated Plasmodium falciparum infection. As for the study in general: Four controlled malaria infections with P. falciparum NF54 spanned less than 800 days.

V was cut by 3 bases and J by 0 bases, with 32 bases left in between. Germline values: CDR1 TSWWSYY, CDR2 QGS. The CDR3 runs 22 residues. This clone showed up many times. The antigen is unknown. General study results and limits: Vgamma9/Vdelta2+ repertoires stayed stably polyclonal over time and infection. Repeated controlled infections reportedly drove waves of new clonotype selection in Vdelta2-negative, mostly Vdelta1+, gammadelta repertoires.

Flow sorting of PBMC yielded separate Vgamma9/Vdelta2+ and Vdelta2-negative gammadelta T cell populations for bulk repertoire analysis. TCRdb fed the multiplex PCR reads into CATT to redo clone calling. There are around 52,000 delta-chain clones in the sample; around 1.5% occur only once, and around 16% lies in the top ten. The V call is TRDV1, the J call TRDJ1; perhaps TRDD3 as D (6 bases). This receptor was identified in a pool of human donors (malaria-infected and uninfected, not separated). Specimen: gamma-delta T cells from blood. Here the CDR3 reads CALGDGRVSGFSGEPYTDKLIF. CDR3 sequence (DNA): TGTGCTCTTGGGGATGGTAGAGTCTCGGGGTTCTCGGGGGAACCTTACACCGATAAACTCATCTTT.